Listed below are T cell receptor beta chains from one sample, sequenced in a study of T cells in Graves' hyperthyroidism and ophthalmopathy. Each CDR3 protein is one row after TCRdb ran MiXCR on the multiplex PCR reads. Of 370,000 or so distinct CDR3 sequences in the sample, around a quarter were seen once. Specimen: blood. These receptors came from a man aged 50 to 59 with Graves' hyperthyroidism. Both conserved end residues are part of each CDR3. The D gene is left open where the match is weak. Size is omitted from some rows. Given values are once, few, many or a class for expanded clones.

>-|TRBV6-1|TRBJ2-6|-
TGTGCCAGCAGTGAAGTGCCCTACTCTGGGGCCAACGTCCTGACTTTC
CASSEVPYSGANVLTF
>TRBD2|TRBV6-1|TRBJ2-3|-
TGTGCCAGCAGTCCGGGACTAGCGCACACAGATACGCAGTATTTT
CASSPGLAHTDTQYF
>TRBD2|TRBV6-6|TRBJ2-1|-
TGTGCCAGCAGTTACGTGAAGGATAGCGGGAGGATTTACAATGAGCAGTTCTTC
CASSYVKDSGRIYNEQFF
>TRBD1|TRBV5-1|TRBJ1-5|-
TGCGCCAGCAGCTTGGGACAGGGGGCACAGCCCCAGCATTTT
CASSLGQGAQPQHF
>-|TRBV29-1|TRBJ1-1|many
TGCAGCGTTGAGGGGCCCCTCACTGAAGCTTTCTTT
CSVEGPLTEAFF
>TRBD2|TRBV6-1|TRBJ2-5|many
TGTGCCAGCAGTCCTCGGACTAGCGGGTTGGGACAAGAGACCCAGTACTTC
CASSPRTSGLGQETQYF
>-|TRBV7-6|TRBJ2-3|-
TGTGCCAGCAGCTCGGGCAGGGATACGCAGTATTTT
CASSSGRDTQYF
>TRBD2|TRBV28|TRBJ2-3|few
TGTGCCAGCAGTTTTGTCACTAGCGGGATGAGCACAGATACGCAGTATTTT
CASSFVTSGMSTDTQYF
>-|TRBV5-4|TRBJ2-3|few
TGTGCCAGCACCGGACCCACCAGCACAGATACGCAGTATTTT
CASTGPTSTDTQYF
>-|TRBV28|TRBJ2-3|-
TGTGCCAGCGACCCACGACTAGGCACAGATACGCAGTATTTT
CASDPRLGTDTQYF
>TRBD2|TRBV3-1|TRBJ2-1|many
TGTGCCAGCAGCCAAGCTAGCGGGAGGGCCTTTTCTGAGCAGTTCTTC
CASSQASGRAFSEQFF
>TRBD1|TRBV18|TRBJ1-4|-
TGTGCCAGCTCACTCTCGACAGGGGAAGGTGAAAAACTGTTTTTT
CASSLSTGEGEKLFF
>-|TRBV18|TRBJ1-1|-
TGTGCCAGCTCACCTCAGGGGCGCCAAGCTTTCTTT
CASSPQGRQAFF
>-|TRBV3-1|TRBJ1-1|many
TGTGCCAGCAGCCAAGCTCAGGGTCGAGGTAGGACTGAAGCTTTCTTT
CASSQAQGRGRTEAFF
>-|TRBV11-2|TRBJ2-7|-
TGTGCCAGCAGTGGTTCGGGACAAGGTTACGAGCAGTACTTC
CASSGSGQGYEQYF
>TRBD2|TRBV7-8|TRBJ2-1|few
TGTGCCAGCAGCTGGACTAGCGGGAGGGTCAACAATGAGCAGTTCTTC
CASSWTSGRVNNEQFF
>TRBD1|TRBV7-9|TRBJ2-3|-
TGTGCCAGCAGCTTAGGGGGACAGTGGGGCACAGATACGCAGTATTTT
CASSLGGQWGTDTQYF
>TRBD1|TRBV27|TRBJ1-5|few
TGTGCCAGCAGTTCGACAGGGTTTCGCAATCAGCCCCAGCATTTT
CASSSTGFRNQPQHF
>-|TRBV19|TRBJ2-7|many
TGTGCCAGTAGTATAGCACTAGCCGACTACGAGCAGTACTTC
CASSIALADYEQYF
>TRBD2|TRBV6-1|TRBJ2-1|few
TGTGCCAGCAACACGCTAGCGGGAGGGTACAATGAGCAGTTCTTC
CASNTLAGGYNEQFF
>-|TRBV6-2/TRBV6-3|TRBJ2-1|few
TGTGCCAGCAGTTACTGGGGGGCCTCAAGGGGGGAGCAGTTCTTC
CASSYWGASRGEQFF
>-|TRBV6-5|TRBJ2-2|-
TGTGCCAGCAGTTACTCGGGGGCGAACACCGGGGAGCTGTTTTTT
CASSYSGANTGELFF
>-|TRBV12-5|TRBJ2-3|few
TGTGCCCTGTCCGGGGAAACAGATACGCAGTATTTT
CALSGETDTQYF
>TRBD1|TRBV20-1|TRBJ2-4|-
TGCAGTGCTAAGGGGACAGCGGACATTCAGTACTTC
CSAKGTADIQYF
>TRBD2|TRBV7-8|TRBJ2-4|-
TGTGCCAGCAGCCCTAGAACGGGAGTTAGCGGGAGTCGAGGGACCAAAAACATTCAGCACTTC
CASSPRTGVSGSRGTKNIQHF
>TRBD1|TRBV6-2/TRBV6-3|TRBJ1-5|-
TGTGCCAGCAGTGGGGACAGGAGCTATAGCAATCAGCCCCAGCATTTT
CASSGDRSYSNQPQHF
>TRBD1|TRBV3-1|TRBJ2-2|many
TGTGCCAGCAGCCCCGGACAGGGCGGGGCCGGGGAGCTGTTTTTT
CASSPGQGGAGELFF
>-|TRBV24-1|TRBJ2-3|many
TGTGCCACCAGTGATCAACGGACAAAAACAGATACGCAGTATTTT
CATSDQRTKTDTQYF
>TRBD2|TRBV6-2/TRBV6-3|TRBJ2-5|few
TGTGCCAGCAGTCCTCTTGGCGGGAGAATAGAGACCCAGTACTTC
CASSPLGGRIETQYF
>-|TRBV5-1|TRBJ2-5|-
TGCGCCAGCAGCTTGAACGGGATCGGGGAAGAGACCCAGTACTTC
CASSLNGIGEETQYF
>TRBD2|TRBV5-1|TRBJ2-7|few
TGCGCCAGCAGCTTTCTAGCGGGGGAGGGGTCCTACGAGCAGTACTTC
CASSFLAGEGSYEQYF
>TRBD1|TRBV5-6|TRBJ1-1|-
TGTGCCAGCAGCCGCGGGACAGCTGAAGCTTTCTTT
CASSRGTAEAFF
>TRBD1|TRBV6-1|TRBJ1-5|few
TGTGCCAGCTCGGGGGGCAGGGGGGACAATCAGCCCCAGCATTTT
CASSGGRGDNQPQHF
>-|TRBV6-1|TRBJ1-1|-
TGTGCCAGCCAGCTACTTGGGACTGAAGCTTTCTTT
CASQLLGTEAFF
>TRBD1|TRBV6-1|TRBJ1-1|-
TGTGCCAGCAGCGCTCGAGGCGGACAGGGGGGTTTGGCCACTGAAGCTTTCTTT
CASSARGGQGGLATEAFF
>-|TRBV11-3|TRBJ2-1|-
TGTGCCAGCAGCCCAGACAGCTCCTACAATGAGCAGTTCTTC
CASSPDSSYNEQFF
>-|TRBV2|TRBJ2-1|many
TGTGCCAGCACCACGGGAACCTACAATGAGCAGTTCTTC
CASTTGTYNEQFF
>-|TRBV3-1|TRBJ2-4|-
TGTGCCAGCAGCCCGCCGGGGAAAAACATTCAGTACTTC
CASSPPGKNIQYF
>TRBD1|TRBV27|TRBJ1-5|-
TGTGCCAGCAGTAACCGACAGGGCGGGAGTAAGCCCCAGCATTTT
CASSNRQGGSKPQHF
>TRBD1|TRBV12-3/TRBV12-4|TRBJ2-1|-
TGTGCCAGCAGTTCCGGGACAGGGATCAATGAGCAGTTCTTC
CASSSGTGINEQFF
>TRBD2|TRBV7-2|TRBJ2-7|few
TGTGCCAGCAGCCAGAGTACTCTAGCGGGCCTTTCGCACGAGCAGTACTTC
CASSQSTLAGLSHEQYF
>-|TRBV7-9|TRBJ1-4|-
TGTGCCAGCAGCCGACAGCGGGGCGGATGGGGCACTAATGAAAAACTGTTTTTT
CASSRQRGGWGTNEKLFF
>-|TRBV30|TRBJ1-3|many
TGTGCCTGGAGGAACCTCTCTGGAAACACCATATATTTT
CAWRNLSGNTIYF
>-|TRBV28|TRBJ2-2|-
TGTGCCAGCAGTTTCGTCAGGGCGGCCACCGGGGAGCAGTTTTTT
CASSFVRAATGEQFF
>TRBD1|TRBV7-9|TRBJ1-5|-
TGTGCCAGCAGCTTGGGCCCCCCATCGGACAGGGTGAATCAGCCCCAGCATTTT
CASSLGPPSDRVNQPQHF
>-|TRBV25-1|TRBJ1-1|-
TGTGCCAGCAGTGAATACGGGGGGGCTGTGAACACTGAAGCTTTCTTT
CASSEYGGAVNTEAFF
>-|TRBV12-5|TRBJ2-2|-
-
CASGLGTGQSNTGELFF
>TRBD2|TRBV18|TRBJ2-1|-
TGTGCCAGCTCACTTAGCGGGACTCGCAATGAGCAGTTCTTC
CASSLSGTRNEQFF
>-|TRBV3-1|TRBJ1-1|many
TGTGCCAGCAGCCATAGGGTAGGTTCCACTGAAGCTTTCTTT
CASSHRVGSTEAFF
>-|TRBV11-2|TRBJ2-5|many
TGTGCCAGCAGCTTAGCGGGGTTTGAGACCCAGTACTTC
CASSLAGFETQYF